Following are 23 T cell receptor beta chains from one sample sequenced in a study of cytomegalovirus exposure and HLA in healthy donors. Primers included in the PCR were 60 Vbeta and 13 Jbeta primers. TCRdb's copy holds only in-frame clones and misses some; the assay was immunoSEQ multiplex PCR. The sample carries about 120,000 clones, about 10% recorded once. The sample was PBMCs. Receptors were obtained from a woman aged 18-29 years in good health and CMV-seropositive.

The chain links TRBV25-1 to TRBJ2-1; a weak D match, TRBD1 (6 bases). The CDR3 length is 13 residues. V dropped 6 bases and J dropped 9 bases, with 15 bases sitting between them. CDR1 and CDR2 (germline): MGHDK, SYGVNS. The DNA of the CDR3 is TGTGCCAGCAGCTTATATGGGGGCGGTGAGCAGTTCTTC. Its protein product is CASSLYGGGEQFF.

This clone came up a few times. CDR3 protein: CASSKNGLVDTQYF. The CDR3 bases are TGTGCCAGTAGTAAAAACGGACTCGTCGATACGCAGTATTTT. This chain links TRBV19 with TRBJ2-3; D perhaps matches TRBD2 (5 bases). CDR1 and CDR2 (germline): LNHDA, SQIVND (reference sequence). Trimming cost V 4 bases and J 6 bases, with 14 bases left between them. CDR3 length: 14 amino acids. The full variable domain, with the rest looked up from reference TRBV19 and TRBJ2-3, is DGGITQSPKYLFRKEGQNVTLSCEQNLNHDAMYWYRQDPGQGLRLIYYSQIVNDFQKGDIAEGYSVSREKKESFPLTVTSAQKNPTAFYLCASSKNGLVDTQYFGPGTRLTVL.

In DNA, the CDR3 is TGTGCCATCAGTGATCCGGGGGGCCCCTATAGCAATCAGCCCCAGCATTTT. Translated: CAISDPGGPYSNQPQHF. This sequence joins TRBV10-3 and TRBJ1-5; perhaps TRBD1 as D (6 bases). Trimming stripped 3 bases from V and 0 bases from J, with 15 bases between. The CDR3 length is 17 residues. Germline values: CDR1 ENHRY, CDR2 SYGVKD.

The chain recombines TRBV2 with TRBJ2-6, with 8 bases fitting TRBD1. The V gene end was trimmed by 8 bases and the J gene end by 2 bases; junction bases not matched to a gene: 8. Germline CDR1 reads SNHLY; CDR2 reads FYNNEI. This CDR3 has 16 residues. In nucleotides, the CDR3 is TGTGCCAGCTGGAGGACAGGGTACGCTGGGGCCAACGTCCTGACTTTC. Amino acids: CASWRTGYAGANVLTF.

The chain joins TRBV11-3 to TRBJ2-7; D is ambiguous. The V and J ends lost 1 base and 1 base respectively, with 11 bases between them. The CDR3 is 15 amino acids. Germline-derived CDR1 and CDR2 are SGHNT and YENEEA. The CDR3 is CASSLGEARSYEQYF. The DNA for the CDR3 is TGTGCCAGCAGCTTAGGAGAGGCAAGGTCCTACGAGCAGTACTTC.

This clone has only a few counts. The chain links TRBV28 to TRBJ2-1; D remains ambiguous. Deletions cut 2 bases from V and 10 bases from J, with 9 bases between. The CDR3 is 12 residues long. The germline gives CDR1 MDHEN, CDR2 SYDVKM. CDR3 DNA: TGTGCCAGCAGTTTAATCCGGGTCGAGCAGTTCTTC. It is translated as CASSLIRVEQFF. The whole variable domain, filled in from reference TRBV28 and TRBJ2-1, reads DVKVTQSSRYLVKRTGEKVFLECVQDMDHENMFWYRQDPGLGLRLIYFSYDVKMKEKGDIPEGYSVSREKKERFSLILESASTNQTSMYLCASSLIRVEQFFGPGTRLTVL.

This clone was seen more than once but under ten times. V is TRBV4-1 and J is TRBJ1-3; D might be TRBD1 (5 bases). V lost 1 base and J 1 base, leaving 8 bases between the germline ends. The CDR3 has 15 residues. Germline values: CDR1 MGHRA, CDR2 YSYEKL. This chain's CDR3 is CASSQGGGSGNTIYF. CDR3 nucleotides: TGCGCCAGCAGCCAAGGTGGGGGGTCTGGAAACACCATATATTTT.

This chain connects TRBV28 to TRBJ2-7; 7 nucleotides match TRBD2. CDR1 and CDR2 from the germline V gene are MDHEN and SYDVKM. The CDR3 has 14 amino acids. The junction had 10 bases not matched to a gene; V was cut back by 8 bases and J by 3 bases. CDR3: CASGWSGKVYEQYF. Here the CDR3 DNA reads TGTGCCAGCGGTTGGAGCGGGAAGGTCTACGAGCAGTACTTC.

The chain couples TRBV7-2 to TRBJ1-1; weak D call: TRBD1 (5 bases). Germline values: CDR1 SGHTA, CDR2 FQGNSA. The CDR3 covers 15 residues. The V end lost 7 bases, the J end lost 0 bases, and 15 bases lay between the germline ends. The CDR3 reads CASTLPTEMNTEAFF. CDR3 bases: TGTGCCAGCACCCTTCCGACAGAAATGAACACTGAAGCTTTCTTT.

This clone appeared a few times. The rearrangement joins TRBV7-9 to TRBJ2-5; 10 bases align to TRBD2. CDR3 length: 14 amino acids. The V gene's germline CDR1 is SEHNR and CDR2 FQNEAQ (reference sequence). Germline trimming cut 4 bases from V and 4 bases from J; bases unmatched to any gene: 3. This CDR3 is CASSSGLALETQYF. CDR3 DNA sequence: TGTGCCAGCAGCTCGGGACTAGCGCTAGAGACCCAGTACTTC.

This clone was seen a handful of times. This sequence joins TRBV30 and TRBJ1-4; 7 bases are shared with TRBD1. Losses at the gene ends were 1 base for V and 4 bases for J; bases not matched to a gene: 9. Germline V lookup: CDR1 GTSNPN, CDR2 SVGIG (reference sequence). This CDR3 is 16 amino acids long. DNA of the CDR3: TGTGCCTGGAGTGCCTATTACAGGGGCGATAATGAAAAACTGTTTTTT. It is translated as CAWSAYYRGDNEKLFF.

The V call is TRBV4-1, the J call TRBJ1-2, with 8 bases matching TRBD1. CDR1 MGHRA and CDR2 YSYEKL come from the germline V gene. V lost 3 bases, J lost 6 bases, and 3 bases stayed unmatched. The CDR3 runs to 13 residues. CDR3 in amino acids: CASSQTGQDGYTF. CDR3 in DNA: TGCGCCAGCAGCCAGACGGGACAGGATGGCTACACCTTC.

The rearrangement links TRBV5-1 to TRBJ1-2, with D perhaps matching TRBD1 (6 bases). CDR3 length: 13 amino acids. The V and J ends lost 2 bases and 4 bases respectively, with 9 bases between them. CDR1 is SGHRS and CDR2 is YFSETQ in the germline V gene. As DNA, the CDR3 is TGCGCCAGCAGCTTACAGGGCCCCTATGGCTACACCTTC. Translated, it gives CASSLQGPYGYTF.

The DNA for the CDR3 is TGTGCCAGCAGGCCGGGTCCCTTGAACACTGAAGCTTTCTTT. Translated: CASRPGPLNTEAFF. The chain joins TRBV7-3 to TRBJ1-1; D uncertain. V lost 6 bases and J 0 bases, leaving 11 bases between the germline ends. From germline, CDR1 is SGHTA and CDR2 FQGTGA. The CDR3 has 14 amino acids.

This clone was recorded a few times. The chain uses TRBV28 and TRBJ1-2; D uncertain. Per germline, CDR1 MDHEN and CDR2 SYDVKM. There are 11 residues in the CDR3. V was clipped by 8 bases and J by 4 bases, with 8 bases between them. The CDR3 nucleotides read TGTGCCAGCCGCGGTGTCTATGGCTACACCTTC. This gives the protein CASRGVYGYTF.

In its sample, this clone was seen many times. This chain joins TRBV19 and TRBJ1-5, with D maybe TRBD1 (6 bases). V lost 7 bases and J lost 4, with 14 bases in between. The germline V gene has CDR1 LNHDA and CDR2 SQIVND (reference sequence). This CDR3 is 14 amino acids long. CDR3 sequence: CASTPQGINQPQHF. In DNA form, the CDR3 reads TGTGCCAGTACACCACAGGGAATTAATCAGCCCCAGCATTTT.

The CDR3, as DNA: TGTGCCAGCTCAGAAGCAGGGGGCTGGGGAGAAAAACTGTTTTTT. Protein: CASSEAGGWGEKLFF. This sequence joins TRBV18 and TRBJ1-4; TRBD1 matches at 8 bases. CDR3 length: 15 amino acids. Germline CDR1 reads KGHSH; CDR2 reads LQKENI. J lost 8 bases, V lost 5 bases, and 10 bases had no gene match.

The sample holds a few counts of this clone. This chain joins TRBV13 and TRBJ2-1; TRBD2 matches at 10 bases. With V trimmed by 6 bases and J by 2 bases, 7 bases remained unmatched. Per germline, CDR1 PRHDT and CDR2 FYEKMQ (reference sequence). This CDR3 comprises 16 residues. CDR3 DNA: TGTGCCAGCAGTCCACAGCGGGAGGGCCCCTACAATGAGCAGTTCTTC. Translating gives CASSPQREGPYNEQFF.

This clone was observed a few times. V and J are TRBV6-1 and TRBJ1-3, with TRBD1 matching over 9 bases. V gave up 0 bases and J gave up 0 bases; unmatched junction bases: 6. This CDR3 is 18 amino acids long. The germline gives CDR1 MNHNS, CDR2 SASEGT. This CDR3 is CASSEAWTGVLSGNTIYF. As DNA, the CDR3 is TGTGCCAGCAGTGAAGCCTGGACAGGGGTGCTCTCTGGAAACACCATATATTTT.

This rearrangement joins TRBV7-2 to TRBJ2-1; the match to TRBD2 covers 15 bases. Germline V gene data show CDR1 as SGHTA and CDR2 as FQGNSA. CDR3 size: 16 residues. The V and J ends lost 5 bases and 12 bases, in that order; junction bases with no gene match: 11. The CDR3 DNA reads TGTGCCAGCAGCCCAGGGACTAGCGGGAGGTTGGGACGGCAGTTCTTC. Amino acids: CASSPGTSGRLGRQFF.

The chain carries TRBV25-1 and TRBJ1-1; TRBD1 matches 11 bases. Germline loops: CDR1 MGHDK, CDR2 SYGVNS. The CDR3 is 13 residues long. V was pared by 6 bases and J by 12 bases, with 9 bases of the junction left unmatched. The CDR3 nucleotides read TGTGCCAGCAGGGGACAGGGGGTCGGCGGGACTTTCTTT. This translates into CASRGQGVGGTFF.

This clone was counted only a few times. Different DNA sequences within this sample yield the same CDR3. The V gene is TRBV6-1, the J gene TRBJ2-5, with 11 bases lining up with TRBD2. CDR3 size: 15 residues. J lost 4 bases, V lost 2 bases, and 3 bases had no gene match. Germline CDR1 and CDR2: MNHNS and SASEGT. CDR3 loop: CASSELAGGPETQYF. DNA of the CDR3: TGTGCCAGCAGTGAACTAGCGGGGGGACCAGAGACCCAGTACTTC.

The chain recombines TRBV7-2 with TRBJ1-1; D unresolved. The germline V gene encodes CDR1 SGHTA and CDR2 FQGNSA. This CDR3 region has 13 residues. V dropped 2 bases and J dropped 1 base, with 5 bases sitting between them. The CDR3 nucleotides are TGTGCCAGCAGCTTACAGGAGAACACTGAAGCTTTCTTT. It codes for CASSLQENTEAFF.